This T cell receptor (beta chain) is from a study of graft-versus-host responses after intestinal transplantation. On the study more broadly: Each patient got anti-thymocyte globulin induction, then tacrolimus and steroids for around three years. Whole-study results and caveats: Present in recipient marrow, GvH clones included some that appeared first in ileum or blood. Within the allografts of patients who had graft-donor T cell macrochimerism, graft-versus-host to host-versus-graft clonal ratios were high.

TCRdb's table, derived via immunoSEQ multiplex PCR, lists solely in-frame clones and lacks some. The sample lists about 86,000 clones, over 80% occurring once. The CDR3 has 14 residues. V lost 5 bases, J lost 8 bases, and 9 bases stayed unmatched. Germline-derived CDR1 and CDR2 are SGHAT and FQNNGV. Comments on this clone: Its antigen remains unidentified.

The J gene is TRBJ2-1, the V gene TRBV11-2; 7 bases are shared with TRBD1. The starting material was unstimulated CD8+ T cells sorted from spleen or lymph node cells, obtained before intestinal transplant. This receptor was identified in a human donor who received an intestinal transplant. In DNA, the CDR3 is TGTGCCAGCAGCCCCGGACAGGCTAGGGATGAGCAGTTCTTC. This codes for CASSPGQARDEQFF.